This T cell receptor beta chain was profiled in a study of T cell changes during pregnancy in multiple sclerosis. Produced via immunoSEQ multiplex PCR; TCRdb's table is partial and in-frame only. The table includes approximately 110,000 clones, about nine tenths detected once. The TCR comes from a female donor with multiple sclerosis, enrolled in a pregnancy study. Sample: peripheral blood, taken after pregnancy.

Written as DNA, the CDR3 is TGCGCCACAGTGGAGCAGGGGGCTGGCTACACCTTC. Its translation: CATVEQGAGYTF. This chain uses TRBV23-1 with TRBJ1-2; 8 positions agree with TRBD1. TRBV23-1 is placed among ORFs of uncertain function. V trimming: 10 bases; J trimming: 7 bases; junction bases outside the gene matches: 8. The CDR3 contains 12 residues.